This T cell receptor (beta chain) comes out of a study of metastatic and nonmetastatic thyroid tumors. About the research overall: Repertoire data that came from the blood and tumor or nodule tissue of malignant and benign thyroid patients were compared.

All patients were untreated before thyroid surgery. Overall study findings and caveats: The study reportedly found significantly higher TCR beta diversity in malignant thyroid tumors than benign nodules, in blood and tumor.

A note on this clone: Its antigen is unknown. This specimen includes other DNA sequences encoding the same CDR3.

The length of the CDR3 is 19 residues. Germline-derived CDR1 and CDR2 are KGHSH and LQKENI. The V and J ends lost 3 bases and 3 bases respectively, with 27 bases between them. Authors' analysis steps: In papillary thyroid cancer, a distant-metastasis classifier was built using CDR3 differences across clinicopathological groups. Through MiXCR, TCRdb re-clonotyped the PCR reads. Clone size and V and J calls follow TCRdb, not the original study. The table has approximately 79,000 clones, 8% to 9.5% seen once. The chain links TRBV18 to TRBJ2-7; D is perhaps TRBD2 (8 bases). This TCR was recovered from a female donor with papillary thyroid cancer or a benign thyroid nodule (not recorded which). Some clones in this sample may be carry-over from other donors' samples. Sequenced input: blood. CDR3 residues: CASSPIGQVLAGSFYEQYF. CDR3 DNA: TGTGCCAGCTCACCGATCGGACAGGTATTAGCGGGGTCTTTCTACGAGCAGTACTTC.